The rows below give T cell receptor beta chains drawn from one sample of a study of T cell repertoires in cytomegalovirus infection. MiXCR was run by TCRdb on the reads, yielding one entry per CDR3 protein. The sample consists of some 600,000 distinct CDR3 sequences, 20% to 25% of them appearing once. Sequences were obtained from CD8+ T cells from PBMCs. These receptors were collected from a human donor in good health (CMV status not recorded). Some clones in this sample may be carry-over from other donors' samples. CDR3s include the opening cysteine and the closing phenylalanine or tryptophan. The D gene is left open where the match is weak. Some rows have no size entry. The others give once, few or many, or a class for an expanded clone.

>TRBJ1-1|TRBV7-9|many|NA
CASSLLGRREMAEAFF
TGTGCCAGCAGCTTACTAGGGCGTCGGGAGATGGCTGAAGCTTTCTTT
>TRBJ1-2|TRBV28|few|TRBD1
CASSFTGQGSIFGYTF
TGTGCCAGCAGTTTTACGGGACAGGGTAGTATTTTTGGCTACACCTTC
>TRBJ1-1|TRBV10-2|many|NA
CASTQGNTEAFF
TGCGCCAGCACTCAGGGGAACACTGAAGCTTTCTTT
>TRBJ1-6|TRBV14|few|NA
CASSQGPQGLGNSPLHF
TGTGCCAGCAGCCAAGGGCCTCAGGGTCTTGGGAATTCACCCCTCCACTTT
>TRBJ2-1|TRBV14|few|NA
CASSQDNSTNQGSYNEQFF
TGTGCCAGCAGCCAAGATAATAGTACAAATCAGGGCTCCTACAATGAGCAGTTCTTC
>TRBJ2-1|TRBV11-2|many|NA
CASSSTGAGLYNEQFF
TGTGCCAGCAGCTCGACGGGGGCGGGACTATACAATGAGCAGTTCTTC
>TRBJ1-1|TRBV4-3|NA|NA
CASSQGTYLTEAFF
TGCGCCAGCAGCCAAGGGACATACTTGACTGAAGCTTTCTTT
>TRBJ2-1|TRBV11-2|few|NA
CASKLTELSYNEQFF
TGTGCCAGCAAATTGACGGAACTCTCCTACAATGAGCAGTTCTTC
>TRBJ1-5|TRBV28|few|TRBD1
CASSLQGADQPQHF
TGTGCCAGCAGTTTACAGGGGGCCGATCAGCCCCAGCATTTT
>TRBJ1-5|TRBV10-2|once|NA
CASSEAAWDLSNQPQHF
TGCGCCAGCAGTGAGGCGGCGTGGGACCTTAGCAATCAGCCCCAGCATTTT
>TRBJ1-2|TRBV14|few|TRBD1
CASSRTGSSRLGYTF
TGTGCCAGCAGCCGGACAGGCTCCTCCCGCCTCGGCTACACCTTC
>TRBJ2-1|TRBV7-6|NA|TRBD2
CASNYLAGGTPGTEQFF
TGTGCCAGCAACTATCTAGCGGGGGGCACACCTGGCACTGAGCAGTTCTTC
>TRBJ1-1|TRBV5-1|few|TRBD1
CASSSRTGNTEAFF
TGTGCCAGCAGTTCCCGGACAGGGAACACTGAAGCTTTCTTT
>TRBJ2-1|TRBV20-1|NA|TRBD2
CSARGLAGFNEQFF
TGCAGTGCTAGAGGGCTAGCGGGTTTCAATGAGCAGTTCTTC
>TRBJ2-7|TRBV20-1|NA|NA
CSALPPRTTDYEQYF
TGCAGTGCCCTTCCCCCCCGGACCACCGACTACGAGCAGTACTTC
>TRBJ2-5|TRBV6-1|many|TRBD2
CASRVGTSWVQETQYF
TGTGCCAGCAGGGTTGGGACTAGCTGGGTCCAGGAGACCCAGTACTTC
>TRBJ2-7|TRBV2|NA|TRBD2
CASSEGERGVYEQYF
TGTGCCAGCAGCGAAGGCGAGCGGGGGGTGTACGAGCAGTACTTC
>TRBJ1-1|TRBV15|few|NA
CATSPGSLPNTEAFF
TGTGCCACCAGCCCCGGGAGCCTCCCGAACACTGAAGCTTTCTTT
>TRBJ2-3|TRBV28|few|TRBD1
CAIDLGTGGTHTDTQYF
TGTGCCATCGACCTCGGGACAGGGGGAACCCACACAGATACGCAGTATTTT
>TRBJ2-2|TRBV7-9|NA|NA
CASSLRPSRGATSKFAGELFF
TGTGCCAGCAGCTTGAGGCCCTCCAGGGGTGCTACTTCGAAGTTTGCCGGGGAGCTGTTTTTT
>TRBJ2-3|TRBV6-2/TRBV6-3|NA|NA
CANMGYGALRSLEDTQYF
TGTGCCAACATGGGGTACGGGGCCCTCAGGTCGCTAGAAGATACGCAGTATTTT
>TRBJ2-2|TRBV12-3/TRBV12-4|many|TRBD1
CASRGTGQPTGELFF
TGTGCCAGCAGAGGAACGGGACAGCCCACCGGGGAGCTGTTTTTT
>TRBJ1-1|TRBV28|NA|NA
CASSLRGRPTEAFF
TGTGCCAGCAGTTTGAGGGGGAGACCGACTGAAGCTTTCTTT
>TRBJ1-3|TRBV7-9|few|NA
CASSHLNSGNTIYF
TGTGCCAGCAGCCACCTTAACTCTGGAAACACCATATATTTT
>TRBJ2-5|TRBV7-8|many|TRBD2
CASSSSGGPGETQYF
TGTGCCAGCAGCTCTAGCGGGGGGCCGGGAGAGACCCAGTACTTC
>TRBJ2-2|TRBV7-9|many|TRBD2
CASSTSAGENTGELFF
TGTGCCAGCAGCACCAGTGCGGGGGAGAACACCGGGGAGCTGTTTTTT
>TRBJ2-1|TRBV19|NA|NA
CASNTGTYDNEQFF
TGTGCCAGTAATACCGGGACTTACGACAATGAGCAGTTCTTC
>TRBJ1-2|TRBV28|few|NA
CASSPQTNYGYTF
TGTGCCAGCAGCCCTCAGACAAACTATGGCTACACCTTC
>TRBJ2-5|TRBV6-1|NA|TRBD1
CASRDRVEETQYF
TGTGCCAGCAGGGACAGGGTCGAGGAGACCCAGTACTTC
>TRBJ1-3|TRBV7-9|NA|TRBD1
CASSPPDRGRNTIYF
TGTGCCAGCAGCCCACCGGACAGGGGGAGAAACACCATATATTTT
>TRBJ2-1|TRBV19|many|TRBD2
CASSNRLAGGRYNEQFF
TGTGCCAGTAGTAACAGACTAGCGGGGGGCCGCTACAATGAGCAGTTCTTC
>TRBJ1-2|TRBV28|NA|TRBD1
CASSVGGDRGHGYTF
TGTGCCAGCAGCGTCGGGGGGGACAGGGGGCATGGCTACACCTTC
>TRBJ1-5|TRBV28|NA|NA
CASSLYLGPDRINQPQHF
TGTGCCAGCAGTTTATACCTCGGTCCCGACAGAATCAATCAGCCCCAGCATTTT
>TRBJ1-6|TRBV2|NA|NA
CASSHDSSYNSPLHF
TGTGCCAGCAGTCACGACAGCTCCTATAATTCACCCCTCCACTTT
>TRBJ1-1|TRBV7-6|many|NA
CASSLGIGARDGRKTEAFF
TGTGCCAGCAGCTTAGGCATAGGGGCCAGGGACGGGAGGAAAACTGAAGCTTTCTTT
>TRBJ1-3|TRBV12-5|few|NA
CASGFAGNTIYF
TGTGCTAGTGGTTTCGCTGGAAACACCATATATTTT
>TRBJ1-2|TRBV2|once|NA
CASSGEGVYGYTF
TGTGCCAGCAGCGGGGAGGGGGTCTATGGCTACACCTTC
>TRBJ2-5|TRBV7-6|NA|NA
CASSLSGPQETQYF
TGTGCCAGCAGCCTCAGCGGCCCTCAAGAGACCCAGTACTTC
>TRBJ1-2|TRBV25-1|NA|TRBD1
CASSGLSGTGDGYTF
TGTGCCAGCAGTGGGCTTTCCGGGACAGGGGATGGCTACACCTTC
>TRBJ1-1|TRBV19|NA|NA
CASSIGMTEAFF
TGTGCCAGTAGCATCGGCATGACTGAAGCTTTCTTT
>TRBJ2-2|TRBV28|many|NA
CASSLTGETGELFF
TGTGCCAGCAGTTTGACCGGGGAGACCGGGGAGCTGTTTTTT
>TRBJ1-2|TRBV7-6|NA|NA
CASSPGREYGYTF
TGTGCCAGCAGCCCAGGCCGCGAGTATGGCTACACCTTC
>TRBJ2-7|TRBV7-4|NA|NA
CASSLPLGDEQYF
TGTGCCAGCAGCTTACCTCTGGGGGACGAGCAGTACTTC
>TRBJ1-3|TRBV4-1|many|NA
CASSPAGAGSGNTIYF
TGCGCCAGCAGCCCCGCAGGGGCGGGCTCTGGAAACACCATATATTTT
>TRBJ1-2|TRBV2|once|NA
CASIPIGVTGYTF
TGTGCCAGCATCCCTATCGGGGTTACCGGCTACACCTTC
>TRBJ2-7|TRBV20-1|NA|TRBD1
CSSPGQGDYEQYF
TGCAGTTCTCCGGGACAGGGGGACTACGAGCAGTACTTC
>TRBJ1-3|TRBV7-2|NA|TRBD1
CASSSRDRRPTVYF
TGTGCCAGCAGCAGCCGGGACAGGAGGCCCACCGTATATTTT
>TRBJ2-1|TRBV6-1|once|NA
CASSYSTKDEQFF
TGTGCCAGCAGTTACAGCACCAAGGATGAGCAGTTCTTC
>TRBJ1-2|TRBV28|few|NA
CASSLNSGDANYGYTF
TGTGCCAGCAGTTTAAACTCAGGAGATGCTAACTATGGCTACACCTTC
>TRBJ2-7|TRBV7-8|NA|NA
CASSPLTGGSYEQYF
TGTGCCAGCAGCCCCCTAACAGGCGGCTCCTACGAGCAGTACTTC
>TRBJ1-5|TRBV6-1|NA|NA
CASRQESNQPQHF
TGTGCCAGCAGACAAGAAAGCAATCAGCCCCAGCATTTT
>TRBJ2-3|TRBV29-1|few|NA
CSVEQGSTDTQYF
TGCAGCGTTGAACAGGGCAGCACAGATACGCAGTATTTT
>TRBJ2-1|TRBV19|few|NA
CATRGEGSAYNEQFF
TGTGCCACACGGGGAGAGGGAAGCGCCTACAATGAGCAGTTCTTC
>TRBJ1-2|TRBV7-9|NA|NA
CASSLAVRRANYGYTF
TGTGCCAGCAGCTTAGCTGTCAGGAGAGCTAACTATGGCTACACCTTC
>TRBJ1-4|TRBV6-5|NA|NA
CASSYSSQGSNEKLFF
TGTGCCAGCAGTTACTCTTCACAGGGCTCTAATGAAAAACTGTTTTTT